Following are 8 T cell receptor beta chains from one sample sequenced in a study of T-cell memory formation after mild COVID-19 (dated by TCRdb to the early 2020s). The library was built by means of 5' RACE. The reads were generated on an Illumina NovaSeq 6000. TCRdb handled the public reads itself, with Q25 trimming in fastp and clone calling in MiXCR, and kept productive beta chains. Identical CDR3 protein sequences are pooled into one entry, listed with their most common genes and DNA. The sample table records fewer than 250,000 distinct CDR3 sequences; 27% of these occur just once. Roughly an eighth of the sample belongs to the ten largest clones. The sample consisted of PBMCs or a T cell subset sorted from them (not recorded which). The origin of the receptors is an adult woman who had mild COVID-19 (a few samples of this study predate the infection). The sample titles of this study are shuffled in the database, so cell type and time point are left out; the donor was told from shared clones.

This sequence joins TRBV29-1 and TRBJ1-2, with a tentative D call TRBD1 (6 bases). This CDR3 contains 13 residues. V lost 4 bases to trimming and J lost 0 bases, with 9 bases between them. Germline V gene data show CDR1 as SQVTM and CDR2 as ANQGSEA. The CDR3 protein is CSVGAGANYGYTF. For the CDR3, the DNA is TGCAGCGTTGGGGCAGGGGCTAACTATGGCTACACCTTC.

There are a few counts of this clonotype. The rearrangement joins TRBV24-1 to TRBJ1-5; 11 bases match TRBD1. This CDR3 contains 13 residues. The germline CDR1 and CDR2 sequences are KGHDR and SFDVKD. Unmatched junction bases numbered 3, after V lost 4 bases and J lost 11 bases. This CDR3 is CATSDTGQGAQHF. CDR3 nucleotide sequence: TGTGCCACCAGTGACACGGGACAGGGGGCCCAGCATTTT.

The CDR3 sequence is CASSYGKAYSNQPQHF. The CDR3 DNA follows: TGTGCCAGCAGTTACGGAAAGGCGTATAGCAATCAGCCCCAGCATTTT. The chain couples TRBV6-2 or TRBV6-3 to TRBJ1-5, with D uncertain. Germline CDR1 MNHEY, CDR2 SVGEGT. There are 16 residues in the CDR3. The ends were cut back, 2 bases at V and 0 bases at J, with 11 bases in the middle.

This chain joins TRBV6-6 and TRBJ1-2; D remains unclear. The CDR3 is 16 amino acids. V was cut by 3 bases and J by 2 bases, with 16 bases left in between. CDR1 and CDR2 from the germline V gene are MNHNY and SVGAGI (reference sequence). The CDR3 reads CASSYLKAGGNYGYTF. CDR3 nucleotide sequence: TGTGCCAGCAGTTATCTAAAGGCGGGCGGAAACTATGGCTACACCTTC.

V gene TRBV3-1 combines with J gene TRBJ1-3; 7 bases line up with TRBD1. V gave up 2 bases and J gave up 4 bases; unmatched junction bases: 2. Germline CDR1 and CDR2: LGHDT and YNNKEL (reference sequence). The CDR3 spans 14 residues. The chain's CDR3 is CASSQRGQGNTIYF. DNA for the CDR3: TGTGCCAGCAGCCAAAGGGGGCAAGGAAACACCATATATTTT. Full variable domain (missing parts from reference TRBV3-1 and TRBJ1-3): DTAVSQTPKYLVTQMGNDKSIKCEQNLGHDTMYWYKQDSKKFLKIMFSYNNKELIINETVPNRFSPKSPDKAHLNLHINSLELGDSAVYFCASSQRGQGNTIYFGEGSWLTVV.

The gene calls are TRBV24-1 and TRBJ2-3; possibly TRBD1 or TRBD2 for D (5 bases each). Germline V gene data show CDR1 as KGHDR and CDR2 as SFDVKD. The V end lost 3 bases, the J end lost 6 bases, and 9 bases lay between the germline ends. There are 13 residues in the CDR3. CDR3 coding DNA: TGTGCCACCAGTGATGGGGGTAAGGATACGCAGTATTTT. Residues: CATSDGGKDTQYF.

This chain connects TRBV7-3 to TRBJ2-3; no reliable D call. Germline V CDR1 and CDR2: SGHTA, FQGTGA. The CDR3 has 14 amino acids. The V gene lost 3 bases and the J gene lost 6 bases, with 13 bases spanning the gap. The CDR3 coding sequence is TGTGCCAGCAGCTTGTTGGGTGTTTCGGATACGCAGTATTTT. It is translated as CASSLLGVSDTQYF.

This chain uses TRBV5-1 with TRBJ2-2; D tentatively reads TRBD1 or TRBD2 (5 bases each). This CDR3 has 17 residues. Germline CDR1 SGHRS, CDR2 YFSETQ. V was shortened by 1 base and J by 5 bases, with 18 bases between the two germline ends. CDR3 in amino acids: CASSLIPGQGGTGELFF. The CDR3 nucleotides read TGCGCCAGCAGCTTGATTCCCGGACAAGGAGGAACCGGGGAGCTGTTTTTT.